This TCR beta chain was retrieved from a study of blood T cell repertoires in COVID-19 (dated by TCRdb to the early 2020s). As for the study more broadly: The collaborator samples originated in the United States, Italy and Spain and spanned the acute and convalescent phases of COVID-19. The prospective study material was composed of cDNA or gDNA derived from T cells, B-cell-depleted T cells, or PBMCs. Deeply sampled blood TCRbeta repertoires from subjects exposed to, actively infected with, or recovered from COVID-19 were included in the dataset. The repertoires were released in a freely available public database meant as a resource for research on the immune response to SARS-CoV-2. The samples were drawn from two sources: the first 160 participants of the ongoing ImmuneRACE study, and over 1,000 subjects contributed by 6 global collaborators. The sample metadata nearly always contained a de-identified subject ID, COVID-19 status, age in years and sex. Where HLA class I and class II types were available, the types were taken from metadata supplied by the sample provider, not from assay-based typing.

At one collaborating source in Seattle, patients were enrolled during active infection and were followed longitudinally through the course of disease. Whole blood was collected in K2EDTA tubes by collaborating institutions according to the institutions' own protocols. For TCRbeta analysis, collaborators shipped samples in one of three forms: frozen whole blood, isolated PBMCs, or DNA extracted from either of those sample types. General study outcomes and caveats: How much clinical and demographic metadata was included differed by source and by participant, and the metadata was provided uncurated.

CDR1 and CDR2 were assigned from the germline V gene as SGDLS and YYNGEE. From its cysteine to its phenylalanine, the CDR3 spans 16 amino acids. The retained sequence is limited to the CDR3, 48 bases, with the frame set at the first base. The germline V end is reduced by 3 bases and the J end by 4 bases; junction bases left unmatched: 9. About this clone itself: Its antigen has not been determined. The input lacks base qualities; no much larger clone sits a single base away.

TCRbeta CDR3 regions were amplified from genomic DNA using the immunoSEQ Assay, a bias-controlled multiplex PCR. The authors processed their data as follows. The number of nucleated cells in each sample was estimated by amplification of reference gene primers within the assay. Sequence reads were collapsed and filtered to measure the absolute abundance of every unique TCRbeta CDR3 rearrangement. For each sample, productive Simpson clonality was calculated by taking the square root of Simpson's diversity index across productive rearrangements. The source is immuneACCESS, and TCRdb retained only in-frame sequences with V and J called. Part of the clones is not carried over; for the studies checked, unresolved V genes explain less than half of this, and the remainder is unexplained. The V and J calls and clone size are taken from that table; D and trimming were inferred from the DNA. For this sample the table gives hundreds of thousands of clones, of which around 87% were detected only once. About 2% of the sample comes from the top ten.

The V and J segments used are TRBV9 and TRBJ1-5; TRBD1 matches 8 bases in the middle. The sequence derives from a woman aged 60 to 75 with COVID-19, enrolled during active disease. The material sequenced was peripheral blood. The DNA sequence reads TGTGCCAGCAGCGCCACTGACAGGGGAGAAAATCAGCCCCAGCATTTT. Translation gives CASSATDRGENQPQHF.